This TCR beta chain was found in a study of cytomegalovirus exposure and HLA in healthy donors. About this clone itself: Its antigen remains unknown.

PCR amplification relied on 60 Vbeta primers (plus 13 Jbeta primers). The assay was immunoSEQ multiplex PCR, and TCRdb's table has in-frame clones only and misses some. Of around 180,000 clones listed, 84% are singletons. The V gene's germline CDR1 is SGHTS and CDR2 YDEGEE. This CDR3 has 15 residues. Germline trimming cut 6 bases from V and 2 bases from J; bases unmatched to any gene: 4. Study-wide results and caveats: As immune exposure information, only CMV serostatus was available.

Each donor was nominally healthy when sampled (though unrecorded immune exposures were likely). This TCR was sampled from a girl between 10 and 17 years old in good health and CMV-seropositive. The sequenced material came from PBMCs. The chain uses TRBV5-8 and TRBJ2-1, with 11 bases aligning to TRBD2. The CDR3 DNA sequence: TGTGCCAGCAACTTAGCGGGGGGGACCTACAATGAGCAGTTCTTC. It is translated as CASNLAGGTYNEQFF. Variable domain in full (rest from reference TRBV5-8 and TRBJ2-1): EAGVTQSPTHLIKTRGQQATLRCSPISGHTSVYWYQQALGLGLQFLLWYDEGEERNRGNFPPRFSGRQFPNYSSELNVNALELEDSALYLCASNLAGGTYNEQFFGPGTRLTVL.